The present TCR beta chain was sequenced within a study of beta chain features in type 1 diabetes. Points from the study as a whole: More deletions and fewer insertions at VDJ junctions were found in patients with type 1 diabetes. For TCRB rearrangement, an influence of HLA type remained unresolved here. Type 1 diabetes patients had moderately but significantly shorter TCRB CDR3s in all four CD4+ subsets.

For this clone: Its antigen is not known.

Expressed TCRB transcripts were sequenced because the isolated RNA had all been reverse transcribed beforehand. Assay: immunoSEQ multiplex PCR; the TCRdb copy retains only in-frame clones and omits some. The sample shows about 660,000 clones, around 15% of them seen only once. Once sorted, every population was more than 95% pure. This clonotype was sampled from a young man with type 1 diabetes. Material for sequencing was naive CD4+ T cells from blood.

CDR3 sequence reads: CASSYGRATDTQYF. Here the CDR3 DNA reads TGTGCCAGCAGTTACGGCAGGGCCACAGATACGCAGTATTTT. V usage is TRBV6-5 and J usage is TRBJ2-3; weak D call: TRBD1 (5 bases). The CDR3 runs to 14 residues. V was trimmed by 2 bases and J by 2 bases, leaving 8 bases between them. Germline CDR1 reads MNHEY; CDR2 reads SVGAGI.